The sequence of this TCR beta chain was determined in a study of cytomegalovirus exposure and HLA in healthy donors. For the study at large: Across 350 to 500 genotyped donors, approximately 81% landed in the Caucasian-associated ancestry cluster.

This clone turned up a few times. As yet, its antigen is unknown. Germline V gene lookup returns CDR1 MNHEY and CDR2 SVGAGI. V was trimmed by 5 bases and J by 6 bases, leaving 18 bases between them. This CDR3 region has 15 residues. Researchers ran the PCR with 60 Vbeta and 13 Jbeta primers. Here immunoSEQ multiplex PCR was the method, and the copy in TCRdb shows in-frame clones only, minus some. The repertoire holds 170,000 or so clones, with roughly 80% as singletons. The donors were healthy bone marrow donors. Study conclusions and caveats: After further analysis at a later stage, 16,951 TCR beta sequences were associated with HLA alleles at 0.05 false discovery rate. Prior analysis indicated that the majority of TCR beta V segments exhibited productivity approximately 90% or approximately 30% of the time.

The J gene is TRBJ2-3, the V gene TRBV6-5, with a tentative D call TRBD1 (5 bases). Sequencing used PBMCs. This TCR came from a woman aged 25 to 39 in good health and CMV-seronegative. The CDR3 nucleotides read TGTGCCAGCAGTCCTTGGACAACCTATTTGGATACGCAGTATTTT. Its translation is CASSPWTTYLDTQYF.